The clone carrying this TCR beta chain has at least ten counts. Its antigen is currently unknown. The data derive from a study of T-cell memory formation after mild COVID-19. Points from the study as a whole: Later expanders leaned toward CD4+, whereas clones contracting from day 15 to 85 were balanced CD4/CD8.

Constant-segment primers served in 5'RACE that generated TCR alpha and TCR beta cDNA libraries bearing sample barcodes and UMIs. TCRdb passed the 5' RACE reads through MiXCR, listing each CDR3 protein once. The sample consists of around 220,000 distinct CDR3 sequences, about a sixth of them appearing once. Germline V gene data show CDR1 as SEHNR and CDR2 as FQNEAQ (reference sequence). The CDR3 is 17 amino acids. V lost 5 bases to trimming and J lost 0 bases, with 16 bases between them. Sequenced input: PBMCs or a T cell subset sorted from them (not recorded which). The origin of this receptor is a man aged 18 to 29 who had mild COVID-19 (a few samples of this study predate the infection). Cell type and time point are not known. The V and J genes are TRBV7-9 and TRBJ1-4, with D possibly being TRBD1 (6 bases). CDR3 protein: CASSRTGTLTTNEKLFF. The CDR3 region has the DNA TGTGCCAGCAGCCGCACCGGGACACTTACAACTAATGAAAAACTGTTTTTT.